This TCR beta chain was documented in a study of CD8 T cells in ankylosing spondylitis. Study-level points and caveats: In the blood and synovial fluid of reactive arthritis, some motif variants had been previously reported. Disease-linked clones had a CD8+ phenotype and relatively low frequency in peripheral blood.

The germline V gene has CDR1 ENHRY and CDR2 SYGVKD. V was cut by 5 bases and J by 2 bases, with 13 bases left in between. There are 16 residues in the CDR3. Generation of TCR beta libraries employed quantitative 5'-RACE incorporating molecular barcodes. From the 5' RACE reads, TCRdb called clonotypes with MiXCR, one entry per CDR3 protein. The table lists 200,000 to 300,000 distinct CDR3 sequences, roughly a tenth of them singletons, with approximately 2.5% in the top ten. This clonotype was picked up a small number of times. Its antigen is as yet unknown. The sequencing sample was made of blood, either unsorted or a sorted T cell fraction (not recorded which). This receptor was obtained from a male donor with ankylosing spondylitis or in good health (not recorded which). V is TRBV10-3 and J is TRBJ2-6, with D hard to call. The CDR3 region is CAISSLWAAGANVLTF. The CDR3 bases are TGTGCCATCAGTTCTCTTTGGGCCGCTGGGGCCAACGTCCTGACTTTC.